One sample yielded the 10 T cell receptor beta chains listed below, sequenced in a study of T cells in Graves' hyperthyroidism and ophthalmopathy. Amplification of TCR beta CDR3 regions used RNA as the template. HTBI primers were used for first-round RT-PCR of the TCR CDR3. TCRdb reprocessed the multiplex PCR reads via MiXCR and lists one record per CDR3 protein. This table holds some 770,000 distinct CDR3 sequences, roughly 15% found once. The source material was blood. These TCRs come from a man aged 18 to 29 with Graves' hyperthyroidism.

The chain links TRBV4-1 to TRBJ2-5; D not resolved. V was trimmed by 0 bases and J by 6 bases, leaving 11 bases between them. The CDR3 extends over 14 amino acids. The germline gives CDR1 MGHRA, CDR2 YSYEKL. The CDR3 nucleotides read TGCGCCAGCAGCCAAGAGCGACTTGGAAAGACCCAGTACTTC. Protein sequence: CASSQERLGKTQYF.

This clonotype was recorded at least ten times. The genes are TRBV3-1 and TRBJ2-2; TRBD1 matches 9 bases. Germline trimming cut 1 base from V and 4 bases from J; bases unmatched to any gene: 1. The CDR3 length is 15 residues. Germline loops: CDR1 LGHDT, CDR2 YNNKEL (reference sequence). The CDR3, as DNA: TGTGCCAGCAGCCAAGGGACAGGGGTCACCGGGGAGCTGTTTTTT. Its protein is CASSQGTGVTGELFF.

CDR3 nucleotides: TGTGCCAGCAGCCAAGATCACCTAGCGGGCAATGAGCAGTTCTTC. Its translation: CASSQDHLAGNEQFF. The rearrangement uses TRBV3-1 and TRBJ2-1; TRBD2 matches at 8 bases. Trimming removed 0 bases from V and 6 bases from J; junction bases left unmatched: 4. The CDR3 loop spans 15 amino acids. Germline-derived CDR1 and CDR2 are LGHDT and YNNKEL (reference sequence).

In this sample, this clonotype turned up a few times. This chain links TRBV11-2 with TRBJ2-7; 7 bases map to TRBD2. Trimming at V came to 2 bases and at J to 3 bases, leaving 10 bases not matched to a gene. There are 16 residues in the CDR3. Germline V lookup: CDR1 SGHAT, CDR2 FQNNGV. The CDR3 coding sequence is TGTGCCAGCAGCTTAAGAAAACGGGGAGGGGTCTACGAGCAGTACTTC. It yields the protein CASSLRKRGGVYEQYF.

This clonotype has at least ten counts. The V and J genes are TRBV6-2 or TRBV6-3 and TRBJ2-7; D tentatively reads TRBD1 or TRBD2 (5 bases each). V dropped 6 bases and J dropped 7 bases, with 16 bases sitting between them. Germline assignment: CDR1 MNHEY and CDR2 SVGEGT. The CDR3 loop spans 13 amino acids. DNA of the CDR3: TGTGCCAGCAGCACCGGGGCCCAAAGGGAGCAGTACTTC. This encodes CASSTGAQREQYF.

This clonotype showed up many times. J is TRBJ2-2 and V is TRBV18, with D unclear. This CDR3 region has 15 residues. Trimming removed 1 base from V and 2 bases from J, with 8 bases in between. Per germline, CDR1 KGHSH and CDR2 LQKENI. The CDR3 DNA reads as TGTGCCAGCTCACCACAGGCTGGTAACACCGGGGAGCTGTTTTTT. It translates to CASSPQAGNTGELFF. Full variable domain (outside the CDR3, taken from reference TRBV18 and TRBJ2-2): NAGVMQNPRHLVRRRGQEARLRCSPMKGHSHVYWYRQLPEEGLKFMVYLQKENIIDESGMPKERFSAEFPKEGPSILRIQQVVRGDSAAYFCASSPQAGNTGELFFGEGSRLTVL.

This clonotype was detected many times. This chain connects TRBV28 to TRBJ1-1; possible D gene TRBD1, 5 bases. V was trimmed by 2 bases and J by 1 base, leaving 11 bases between them. CDR1 is MDHEN, CDR2 SYDVKM, per germline. The CDR3 has 15 residues. This CDR3 reads CASSLPGPKNTEAFF. The DNA for the CDR3 is TGTGCCAGCAGTTTACCGGGACCAAAGAACACTGAAGCTTTCTTT.

This clonotype was seen at least ten times. The chain employs TRBV11-3 and TRBJ1-1, with TRBD1 as a possible D gene (5 bases). V was clipped by 5 bases and J by 7 bases, with 23 bases between them. The CDR3 has 16 amino acids. Germline values: CDR1 SGHNT, CDR2 YENEEA. CDR3 residues: CASSLTIGSGGVEAFF. The CDR3 DNA sequence: TGTGCCAGCAGCCTTACCATCGGCAGTGGGGGAGTTGAAGCTTTCTTT. Combining the CDR3 with reference TRBV11-3 and TRBJ1-1 gives the whole variable domain EAGVVQSPRYKIIEKKQPVAFWCNPISGHNTLYWYLQNLGQGPELLIRYENEEAVDDSQLPKDRFSAERLKGVDSTLKIQPAELGDSAVYLCASSLTIGSGGVEAFFGQGTRLTVV.

The rearrangement uses TRBV27 and TRBJ1-3; D gene uncertain. CDR3 length: 13 amino acids. The V gene lost 6 bases and the J gene lost 4 bases, with 10 bases spanning the gap. The V gene's germline CDR1 is MNHEY and CDR2 SMNVEV (reference sequence). The CDR3 sequence is CASSLHSGNTIYF. The CDR3 region has the DNA TGTGCCAGCAGCCTTCATAGCGGAAACACCATATATTTT.

V usage is TRBV18 and J usage is TRBJ2-4; weak D call: TRBD1 (5 bases). Germline assignment: CDR1 KGHSH and CDR2 LQKENI. V lost 3 bases and J 9 bases, leaving 15 bases between the germline ends. This CDR3 contains 14 residues. CDR3 residues: CASSPPGKTVIQYF. The DNA of the CDR3 is TGTGCCAGCTCACCCCCAGGGAAAACTGTCATTCAGTACTTC.